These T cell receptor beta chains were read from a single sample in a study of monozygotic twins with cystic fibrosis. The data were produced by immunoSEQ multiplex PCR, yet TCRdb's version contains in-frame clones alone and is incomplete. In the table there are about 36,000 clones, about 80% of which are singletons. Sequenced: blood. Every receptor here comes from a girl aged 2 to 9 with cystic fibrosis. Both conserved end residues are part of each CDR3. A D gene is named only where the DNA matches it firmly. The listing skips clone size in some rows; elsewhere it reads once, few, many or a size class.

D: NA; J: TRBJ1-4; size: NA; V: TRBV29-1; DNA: TGCAGCTGTCACCTCGGTGGAGGGGAAAAACTGTTTTTT; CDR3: CSCHLGGGEKLFF
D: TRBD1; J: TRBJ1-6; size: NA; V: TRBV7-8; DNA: TGTGCCAGCAGCTTACGACAGGGTTTTTCACCCCTCCACTTT; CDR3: CASSLRQGFSPLHF
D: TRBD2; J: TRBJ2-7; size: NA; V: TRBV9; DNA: TGTGCCAGCATCCAACTCCAGACTAGCGAAGGGTACGAGCAGTACTTC; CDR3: CASIQLQTSEGYEQYF
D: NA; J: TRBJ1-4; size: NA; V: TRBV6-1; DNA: TGTGCCAGCAGTGAGAATGAAAAACTGTTTTTT; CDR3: CASSENEKLFF
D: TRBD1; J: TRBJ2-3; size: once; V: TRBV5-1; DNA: TGCGCCAGCAGCAGCGGACAGGGAATTGCGGATACGCAGTATTTT; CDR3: CASSSGQGIADTQYF
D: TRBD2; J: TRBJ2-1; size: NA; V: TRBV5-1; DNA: TGCGCCAGCAGCAAACTAGCGGGGCACTACAATGAGCAGTTCTTC; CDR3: CASSKLAGHYNEQFF
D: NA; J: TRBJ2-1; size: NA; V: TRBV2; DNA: TGTGCCAGCAGTGAGGCCCCAGGGGATAGTGAGCAGTTCTTC; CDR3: CASSEAPGDSEQFF
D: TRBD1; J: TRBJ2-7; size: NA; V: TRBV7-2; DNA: TGTGCCAGCAGTTCGGACAGGGTAACCTACGAGCAGTACTTC; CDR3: CASSSDRVTYEQYF
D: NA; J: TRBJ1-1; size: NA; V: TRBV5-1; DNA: TGCGCCAGCAGCTCGTCTCCAGCGCGGGCGGGTAGATTGGGCACTGAAGCTTTCTTT; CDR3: CASSSSPARAGRLGTEAFF
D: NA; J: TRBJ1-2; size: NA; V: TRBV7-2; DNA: TGTGCCAGCAGCTTAAGGCTCGGCTATGGCTACACCTTC; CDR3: CASSLRLGYGYTF
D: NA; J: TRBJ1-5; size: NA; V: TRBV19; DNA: TGTGCCAGTAGTATAAGGCACACGAGCAATCAGCCCCAGCATTTT; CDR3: CASSIRHTSNQPQHF
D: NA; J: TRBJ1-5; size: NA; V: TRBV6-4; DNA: TGTGCCAGCCGGAGAGGGTACAATCAGCCCCAGCATTTT; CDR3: CASRRGYNQPQHF
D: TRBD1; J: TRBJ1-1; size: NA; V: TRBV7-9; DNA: TGTGCCAGCAGCCCGGGGGACAGGGCTGCTTTCTTT; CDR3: CASSPGDRAAFF
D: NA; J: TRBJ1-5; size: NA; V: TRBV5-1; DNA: TGCGCCAGCAGCTTGGATTCCAATCAGCCCCAGCATTTT; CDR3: CASSLDSNQPQHF
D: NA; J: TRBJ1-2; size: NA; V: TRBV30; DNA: TGTGCCTGGAGTGTCGGCAGGTACTATGGCTACACCTTC; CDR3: CAWSVGRYYGYTF
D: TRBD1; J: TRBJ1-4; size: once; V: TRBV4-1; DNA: TGCGCCAGCAGCCAAGAGGACAGGGCTAATGAAAAACTGTTTTTT; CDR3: CASSQEDRANEKLFF
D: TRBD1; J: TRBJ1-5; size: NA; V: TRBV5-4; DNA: TGTGCCAGCAGTCACCCCTGGGGGACAGGGGAGCCTCAGCCCCAGCATTTT; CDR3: CASSHPWGTGEPQPQHF
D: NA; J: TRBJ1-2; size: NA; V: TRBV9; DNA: TGTGCCAGCAGCGTTGCGGGGGCGCCTGGAGGCTACACCTTC; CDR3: CASSVAGAPGGYTF
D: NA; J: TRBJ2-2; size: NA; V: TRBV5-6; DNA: TGTGCCAGCACCGAACAGCCTGCGGCCACCGGGGAGCTGTTTTTT; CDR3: CASTEQPAATGELFF
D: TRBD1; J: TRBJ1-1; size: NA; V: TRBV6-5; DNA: TGTGCCAGCAGGGGACAGGGATGGCACACTGAAGCTTTCTTT; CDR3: CASRGQGWHTEAFF
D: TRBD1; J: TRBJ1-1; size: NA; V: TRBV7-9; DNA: TGTGCCAGCAGGGGGAGGGGGCACACTGAAGCTTTCTTT; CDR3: CASRGRGHTEAFF
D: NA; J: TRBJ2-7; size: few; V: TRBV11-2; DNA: TGTGCCAGCAGCTTAGAGGGGGCTGGCGAGCAGTACTTC; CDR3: CASSLEGAGEQYF
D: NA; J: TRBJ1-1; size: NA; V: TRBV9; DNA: TGTGCCAGCAGCTCGGGGGGTGTACAGTTGAACACTGAAGCTTTCTTT; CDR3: CASSSGGVQLNTEAFF
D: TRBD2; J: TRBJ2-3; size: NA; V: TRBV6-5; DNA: TGTGCCAGCAGACTAGCGGGGGGCACAGATACGCAGTATTTT; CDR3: CASRLAGGTDTQYF
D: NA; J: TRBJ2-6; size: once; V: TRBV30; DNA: TGTGCCTGGAGGCTTGACCGGGGACACTCTGGGGCCAACGTCCTGACTTTC; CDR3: CAWRLDRGHSGANVLTF
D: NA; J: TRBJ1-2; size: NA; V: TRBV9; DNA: TGTGCCAGCAGCGTAGCCCCTGACACCTCTAACTATGGCTACACCTTC; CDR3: CASSVAPDTSNYGYTF
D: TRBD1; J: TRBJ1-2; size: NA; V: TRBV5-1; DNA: TGCGCCAGCAGCATTCGGACAGGGATTAACTATGGCTACACCTTC; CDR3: CASSIRTGINYGYTF
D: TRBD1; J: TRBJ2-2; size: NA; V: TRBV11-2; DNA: TGTGCCAGCAGCGGACAGGGCCTGGGTATGGCCGGGGAGCTGTTTTTT; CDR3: CASSGQGLGMAGELFF
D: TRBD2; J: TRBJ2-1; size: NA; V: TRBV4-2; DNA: TGTGCCAGCAGCAAGGGACTAGCGGGGAGGAAAGGTTCCTACAATGAGCAGTTCTTC; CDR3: CASSKGLAGRKGSYNEQFF
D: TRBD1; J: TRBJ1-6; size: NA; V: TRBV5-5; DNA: TGTGCCAGCAGCCTCCGGGACAGTTATAATTCACCCCTCCACTTT; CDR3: CASSLRDSYNSPLHF
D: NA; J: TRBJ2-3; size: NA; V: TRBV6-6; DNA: TGTGCCAGCAGGTGGGGCACTAGCACAGATACGCAGTATTTT; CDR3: CASRWGTSTDTQYF
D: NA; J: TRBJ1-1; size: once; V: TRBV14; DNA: TGTGCCAGCAGCCAAGATGAGGCATTTAATAGAGCTTTCTTT; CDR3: CASSQDEAFNRAFF
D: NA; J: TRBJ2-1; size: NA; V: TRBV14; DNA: TGTGCCAGCAGCCAAGAGCCCAAGGGGGAAATCTTC; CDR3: CASSQEPKGEIF
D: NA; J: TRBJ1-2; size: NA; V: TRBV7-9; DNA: TGTGCCAGCATGGGAGGGCGAGGCTACACCTTC; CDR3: CASMGGRGYTF
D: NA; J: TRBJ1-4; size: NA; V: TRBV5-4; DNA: TGTGCCAGCAGCTTGCGGCTGTATGAAACAGGAGTTAATGAAAAACTGTTTTTT; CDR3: CASSLRLYETGVNEKLFF
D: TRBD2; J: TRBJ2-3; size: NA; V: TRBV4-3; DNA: TGCGCCAGCAGCCAACCCAGCGGGGGGGCCGATACGCAGTATTTT; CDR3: CASSQPSGGADTQYF
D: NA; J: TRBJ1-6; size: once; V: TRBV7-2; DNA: TGTGCCAGCAGCCCCACAGGGAATGATGATTCACCCCTCCACTTT; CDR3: CASSPTGNDDSPLHF
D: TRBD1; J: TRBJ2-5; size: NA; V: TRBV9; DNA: TGTGCCAGCAGCGTAGCAGGGGGCAAAGAGACCCAGTACTTC; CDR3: CASSVAGGKETQYF
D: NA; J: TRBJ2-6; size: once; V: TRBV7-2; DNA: TGTGCCAGCAGCTTGGCCGGCCATTCCTACTCTGGGGCCAACGTCCTGACTTTC; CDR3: CASSLAGHSYSGANVLTF
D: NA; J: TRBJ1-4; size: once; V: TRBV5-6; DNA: TGTGCCAGCAGCTTAGAGAGGAATGAAAAACTGTTTTTT; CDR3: CASSLERNEKLFF
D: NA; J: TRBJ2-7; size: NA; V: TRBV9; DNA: TGTGCCAGCAGCGTAGGGCTAGGGGTGCTCTACGAGCAGTACTTC; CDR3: CASSVGLGVLYEQYF
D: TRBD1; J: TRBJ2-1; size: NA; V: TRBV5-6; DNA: TGTGCCAGCAGCCCCCCGGACAGGGTATCCTACAATGAGCAGTTCTTC; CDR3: CASSPPDRVSYNEQFF
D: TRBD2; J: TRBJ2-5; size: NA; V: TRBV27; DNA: TGTGCCAGCAGTTTATCACTGGGACTAGGTGGCGGTCAAGAGACCCAGTACTTC; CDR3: CASSLSLGLGGGQETQYF
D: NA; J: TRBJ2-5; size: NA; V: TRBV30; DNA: TGTGCCTGGACGGGGGTACGAGAAGAGACCCAGTACTTC; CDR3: CAWTGVREETQYF
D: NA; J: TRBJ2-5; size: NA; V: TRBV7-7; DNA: TGTGCCAGCAGCCCTACAACTTCCCAAGAGACCCAGTACTTC; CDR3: CASSPTTSQETQYF
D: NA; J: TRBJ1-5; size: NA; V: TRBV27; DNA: TGTGCCAGCAGTTTAAAAGGTTATCAGCCCCAGCATTTT; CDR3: CASSLKGYQPQHF
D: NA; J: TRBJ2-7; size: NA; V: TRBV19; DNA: TGTGCCAGTAGCACCTGGGTTGGGGTCGAGCAGTACTTC; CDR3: CASSTWVGVEQYF
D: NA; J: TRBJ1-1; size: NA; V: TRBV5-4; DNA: TGTGCCAGCAGCTTGGTTTCGACAGGCCTGAACACTGAAGCTTTCTTT; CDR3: CASSLVSTGLNTEAFF
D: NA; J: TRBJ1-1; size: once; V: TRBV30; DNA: TGTGCCTGGAGTGCCCCAAGACAGACGAGACTATTCCAAGAAGCTTTCTTT; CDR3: CAWSAPRQTRLFQEAFF
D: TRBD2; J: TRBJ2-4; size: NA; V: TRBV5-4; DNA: TGTGCCAGCAGCCCAAGGACGGGGGGGGCCAACATTCAGTACTTC; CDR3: CASSPRTGGANIQYF
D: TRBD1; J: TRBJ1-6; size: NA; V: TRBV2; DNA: TGTGCCAGCAGTGATGTCGGGGGACAGGGAGGTAATTCACCCCTCCACTTT; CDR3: CASSDVGGQGGNSPLHF
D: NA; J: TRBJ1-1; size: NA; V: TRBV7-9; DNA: TGTGCCAGCAGCTCTCAGCGCCTATCGAACACTGAAGCTTTCTTT; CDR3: CASSSQRLSNTEAFF
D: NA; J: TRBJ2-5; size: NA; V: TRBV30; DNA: TGTGCCTGGCAGGGCCCTAAAGAGACCCAGTACTTC; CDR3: CAWQGPKETQYF
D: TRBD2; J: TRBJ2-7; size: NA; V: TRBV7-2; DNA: TGTGCCAGCAGCTTGAACTTAGCGGGGGCACACTACGAGCAGTACTTC; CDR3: CASSLNLAGAHYEQYF
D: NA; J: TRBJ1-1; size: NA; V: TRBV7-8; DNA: TGTGCCAGCAGCCCGACAACGCCGAACACTGAAGCTTTCTTT; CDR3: CASSPTTPNTEAFF
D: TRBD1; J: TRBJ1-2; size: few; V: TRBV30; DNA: TGTGCCTGGAGTGGAATACAGGGGTCTCCCTATGGCTACACCTTC; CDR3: CAWSGIQGSPYGYTF
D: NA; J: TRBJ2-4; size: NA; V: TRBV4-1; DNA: TGCGCCAGCAGCCAACTCAAACTAGCCAAAAACATTCAGTACTTC; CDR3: CASSQLKLAKNIQYF
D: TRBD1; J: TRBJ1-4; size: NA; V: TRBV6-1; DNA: TGTGCCAGCAGTCCGGGGGACAGGCGAGGTGAAAAACTGTTTTTT; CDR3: CASSPGDRRGEKLFF
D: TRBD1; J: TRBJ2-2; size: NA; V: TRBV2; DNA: TGTGCCAGCAGGAGGCCCCGGGACAGGGTGTGGAGAACCACCGGGGAGCTGTTTTTT; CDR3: CASRRPRDRVWRTTGELFF